This T cell receptor (beta chain) was retrieved from a study of T cell repertoires in cytomegalovirus infection. In the study overall: Public TCR beta signatures were indicative of both CMV infection and a matching HLA type.

Regarding the study as a whole: Cumulative public TCR beta family frequency identified CMV carriers with the relevant HLA. HLA-C-restricted, CMV-specific TCR beta clonotypes were dominant ex vivo.

Using its own MiXCR run on the reads, TCRdb lists one record per CDR3 protein. The data contain around 230,000 distinct CDR3 sequences, 6.5% of them singletons. V lost 3 bases and J lost 7; bases outside the gene matches: 6. The CDR3 has 13 residues. Per the germline V gene, CDR1 is DFQATT and CDR2 is SNEGSKA (reference sequence). With regard to this clonotype: What it recognizes is unknown.

Sequenced: PBMCs. The rearrangement links TRBV20-1 to TRBJ2-1; 7 nucleotides agree with TRBD1. The sequence came from a human donor in good health (CMV status not recorded). Some clones in this sample may be carry-over from other donors' samples. CDR3 in amino acids: CSASKGAENEQFF. CDR3 sequence (DNA): TGCAGTGCTAGTAAGGGGGCCGAGAATGAGCAGTTCTTC.